The sequence of this TCR beta chain was determined in a study of blood T cell repertoires in COVID-19. Study information: Both acute and convalescent COVID-19 samples were obtained from the United States, Italy and Spain. T cells, B-cell-depleted T cells, or PBMCs provided the cDNA or gDNA that served as material.

In the original processing: Amplification from reference gene primers served as the basis for estimated nucleated cell counts. The method was immunoSEQ multiplex PCR; TCRdb's version includes in-frame clones alone and lacks a portion of them. The V and J calls and clone size are taken from that table; D and trimming were inferred from the DNA. The sample consists of approximately 280,000 clones, around 91% of them appearing once. A single count supports this clone. The TCR was taken from an older woman with acute or convalescent COVID-19. The sequenced sample consisted of peripheral blood.

CDR3 region: CASSQDRGAEKLFF. The CDR3, as DNA: TGTGCCAGCAGCCAGGACAGGGGGGCTGAAAAACTGTTTTTT. The rearrangement joins TRBV7-9 to TRBJ1-4, with 10 bases lining up with TRBD1. V dropped 5 bases and J dropped 7; count of bases not matched to a gene: 4. This CDR3 region has 14 residues. Per the germline V gene, CDR1 is SEHNR and CDR2 is FQNEAQ (reference sequence).